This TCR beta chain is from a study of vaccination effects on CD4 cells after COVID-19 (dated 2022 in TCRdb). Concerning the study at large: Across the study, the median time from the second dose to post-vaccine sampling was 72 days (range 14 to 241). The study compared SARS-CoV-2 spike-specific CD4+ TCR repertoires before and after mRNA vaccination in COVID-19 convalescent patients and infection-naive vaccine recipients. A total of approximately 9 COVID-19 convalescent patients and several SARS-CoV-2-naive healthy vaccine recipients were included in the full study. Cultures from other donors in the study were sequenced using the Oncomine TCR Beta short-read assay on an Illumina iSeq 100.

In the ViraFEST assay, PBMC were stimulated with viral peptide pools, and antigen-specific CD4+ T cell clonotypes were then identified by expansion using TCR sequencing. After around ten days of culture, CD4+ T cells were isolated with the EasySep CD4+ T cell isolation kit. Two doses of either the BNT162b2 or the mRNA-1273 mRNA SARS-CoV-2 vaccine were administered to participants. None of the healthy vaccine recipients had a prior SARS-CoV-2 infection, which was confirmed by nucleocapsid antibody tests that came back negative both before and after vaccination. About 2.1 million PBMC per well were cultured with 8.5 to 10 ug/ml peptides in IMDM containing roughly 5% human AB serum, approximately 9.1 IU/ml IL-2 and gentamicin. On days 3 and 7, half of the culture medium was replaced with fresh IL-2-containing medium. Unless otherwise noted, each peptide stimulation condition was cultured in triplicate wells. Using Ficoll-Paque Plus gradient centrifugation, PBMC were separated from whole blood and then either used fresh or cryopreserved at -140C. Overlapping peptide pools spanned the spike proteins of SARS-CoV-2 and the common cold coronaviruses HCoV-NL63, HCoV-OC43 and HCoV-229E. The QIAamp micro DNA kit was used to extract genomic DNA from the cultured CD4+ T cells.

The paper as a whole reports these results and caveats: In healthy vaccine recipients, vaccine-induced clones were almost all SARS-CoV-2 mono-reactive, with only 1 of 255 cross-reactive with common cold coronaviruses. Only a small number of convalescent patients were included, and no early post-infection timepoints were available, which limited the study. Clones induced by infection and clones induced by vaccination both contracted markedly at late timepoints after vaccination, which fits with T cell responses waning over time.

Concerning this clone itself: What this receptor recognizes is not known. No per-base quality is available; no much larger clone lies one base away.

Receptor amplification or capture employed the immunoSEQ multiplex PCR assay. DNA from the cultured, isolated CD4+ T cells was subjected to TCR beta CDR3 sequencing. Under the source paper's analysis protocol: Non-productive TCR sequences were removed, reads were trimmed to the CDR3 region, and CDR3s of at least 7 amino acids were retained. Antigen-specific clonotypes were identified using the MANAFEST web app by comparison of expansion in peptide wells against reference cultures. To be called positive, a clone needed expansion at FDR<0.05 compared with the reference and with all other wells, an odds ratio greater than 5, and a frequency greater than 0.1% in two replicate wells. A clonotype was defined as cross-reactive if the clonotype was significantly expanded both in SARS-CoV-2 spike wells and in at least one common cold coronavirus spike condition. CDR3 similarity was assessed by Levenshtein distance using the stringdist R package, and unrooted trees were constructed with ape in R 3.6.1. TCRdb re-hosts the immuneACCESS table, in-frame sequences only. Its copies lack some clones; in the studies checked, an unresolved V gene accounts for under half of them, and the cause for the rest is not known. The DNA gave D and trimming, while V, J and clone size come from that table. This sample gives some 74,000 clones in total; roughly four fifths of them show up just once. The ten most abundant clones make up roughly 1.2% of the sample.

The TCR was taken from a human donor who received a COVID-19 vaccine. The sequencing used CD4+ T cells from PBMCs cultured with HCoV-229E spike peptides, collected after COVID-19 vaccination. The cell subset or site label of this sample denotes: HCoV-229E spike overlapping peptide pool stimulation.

The bases read TGTGCCTGGAGCCCGAAAGACGGACTCTCCAGCGTCGAGCAGTACGTC. Its translation is CAWSPKDGLSSVEQYV. The chain was built from TRBV30 and TRBJ2-7; the D region possibly corresponds to TRBD2 (5 bases align). The junction shows trimming of 3 bases on V and 6 bases on J, plus 24 bases between the germline ends. The germline V gene (reference sequence) gives CDR1 as GTSNPN and CDR2 as SVGIG. The CDR3 covers 16 residues, taking in both the cysteine and the valine. Of all the DNA, just the CDR3 is kept, 48 bases in frame from base 1.